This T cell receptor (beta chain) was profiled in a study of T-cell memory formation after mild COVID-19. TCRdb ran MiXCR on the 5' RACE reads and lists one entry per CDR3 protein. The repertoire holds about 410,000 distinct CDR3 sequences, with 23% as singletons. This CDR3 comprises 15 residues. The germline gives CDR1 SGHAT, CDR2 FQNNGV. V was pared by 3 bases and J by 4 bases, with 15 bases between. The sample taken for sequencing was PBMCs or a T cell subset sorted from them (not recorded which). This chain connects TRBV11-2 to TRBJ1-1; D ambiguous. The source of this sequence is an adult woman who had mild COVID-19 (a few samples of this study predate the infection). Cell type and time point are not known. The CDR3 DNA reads TGTGCCAGCAGCTTTCGGAGTGGGAGGCTCACTGAAGCTTTCTTT. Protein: CASSFRSGRLTEAFF.